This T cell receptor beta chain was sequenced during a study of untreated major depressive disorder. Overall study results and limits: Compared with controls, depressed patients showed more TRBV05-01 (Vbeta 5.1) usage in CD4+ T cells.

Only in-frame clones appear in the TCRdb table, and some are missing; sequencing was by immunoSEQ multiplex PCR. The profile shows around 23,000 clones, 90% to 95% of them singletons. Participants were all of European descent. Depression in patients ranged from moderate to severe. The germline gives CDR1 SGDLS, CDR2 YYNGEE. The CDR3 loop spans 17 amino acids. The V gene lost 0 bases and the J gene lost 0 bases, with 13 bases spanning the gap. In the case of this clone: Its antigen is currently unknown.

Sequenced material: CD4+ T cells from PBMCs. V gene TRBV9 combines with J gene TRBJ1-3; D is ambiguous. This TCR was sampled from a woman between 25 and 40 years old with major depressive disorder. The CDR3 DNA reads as TGTGCCAGCAGCGTAGAGACTGATACTCGCTCTGGAAACACCATATATTTT. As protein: CASSVETDTRSGNTIYF.